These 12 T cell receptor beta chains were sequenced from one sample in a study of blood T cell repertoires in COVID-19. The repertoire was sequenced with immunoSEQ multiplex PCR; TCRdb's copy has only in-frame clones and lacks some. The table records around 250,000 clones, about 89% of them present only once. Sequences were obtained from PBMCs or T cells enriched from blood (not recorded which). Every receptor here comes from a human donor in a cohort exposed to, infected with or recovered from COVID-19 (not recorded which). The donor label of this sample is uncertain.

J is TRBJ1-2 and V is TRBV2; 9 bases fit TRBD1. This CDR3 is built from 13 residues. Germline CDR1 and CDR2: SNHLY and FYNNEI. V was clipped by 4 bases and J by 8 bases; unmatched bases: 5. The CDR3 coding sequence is TGTGCCAGCAGTGGCGACAGGGGGTTCGGCTACACCTTC. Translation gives CASSGDRGFGYTF.

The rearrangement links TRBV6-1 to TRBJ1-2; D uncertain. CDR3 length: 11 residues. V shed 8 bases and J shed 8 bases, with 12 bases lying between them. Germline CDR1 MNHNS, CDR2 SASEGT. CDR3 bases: TGTGCCAGCGAGGCAGGAGGAGGCTACACCTTC. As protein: CASEAGGGYTF.

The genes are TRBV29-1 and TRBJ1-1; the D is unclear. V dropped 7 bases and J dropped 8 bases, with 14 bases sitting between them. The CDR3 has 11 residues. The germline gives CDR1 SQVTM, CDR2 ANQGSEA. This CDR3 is CSAAASTEAFF. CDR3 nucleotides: TGCAGCGCAGCGGCCAGTACGGAAGCTTTCTTT.

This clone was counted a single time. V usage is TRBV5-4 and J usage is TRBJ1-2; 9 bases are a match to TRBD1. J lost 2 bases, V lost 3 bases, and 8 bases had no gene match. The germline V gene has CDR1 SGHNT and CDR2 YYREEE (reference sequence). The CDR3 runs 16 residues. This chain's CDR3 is CASSSRTGTGNYGYTF. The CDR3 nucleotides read TGTGCCAGCAGCTCACGTACCGGGACAGGGAACTATGGCTACACCTTC.

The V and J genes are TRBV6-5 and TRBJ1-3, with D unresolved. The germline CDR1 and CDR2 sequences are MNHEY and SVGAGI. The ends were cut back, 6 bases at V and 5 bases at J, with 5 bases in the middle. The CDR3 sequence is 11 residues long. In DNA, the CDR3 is TGTGCCAGCAGCGTCCGAAACACCATATATTTT. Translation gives CASSVRNTIYF.

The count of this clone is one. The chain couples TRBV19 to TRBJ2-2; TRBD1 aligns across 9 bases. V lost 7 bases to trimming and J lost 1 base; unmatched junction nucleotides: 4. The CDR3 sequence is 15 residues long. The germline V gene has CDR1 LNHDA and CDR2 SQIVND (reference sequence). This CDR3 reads CASIQTGGNTGELFF. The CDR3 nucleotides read TGTGCCAGTATCCAGACAGGGGGGAACACCGGGGAGCTGTTTTTT.

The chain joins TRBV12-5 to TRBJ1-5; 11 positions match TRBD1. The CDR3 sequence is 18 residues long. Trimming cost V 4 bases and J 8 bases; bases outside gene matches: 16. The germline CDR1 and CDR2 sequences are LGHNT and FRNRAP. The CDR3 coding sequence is TGTGCTAGTGGTTCCTTGGCCTTCCGGACAGGGGGCAAGGAGCCCCAGCATTTT. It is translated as CASGSLAFRTGGKEPQHF.

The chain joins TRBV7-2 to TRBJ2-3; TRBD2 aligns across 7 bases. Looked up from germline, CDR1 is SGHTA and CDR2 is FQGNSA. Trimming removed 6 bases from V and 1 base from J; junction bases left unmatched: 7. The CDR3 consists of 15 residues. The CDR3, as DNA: TGTGCCAGCAGTTATCGACTAGCCGGCACAGATACGCAGTATTTT. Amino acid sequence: CASSYRLAGTDTQYF.

Here the CDR3 DNA reads TGTGCCATCAGTGAGTCGAGAGGGACTGGAAACACCATATATTTT. This translates into CAISESRGTGNTIYF. This chain uses TRBV10-3 with TRBJ1-3; unclear D gene. Trimming took 0 bases from V and 2 from J, leaving 8 bases between them. CDR3 size: 15 residues. CDR1 and CDR2 (germline): ENHRY, SYGVKD.

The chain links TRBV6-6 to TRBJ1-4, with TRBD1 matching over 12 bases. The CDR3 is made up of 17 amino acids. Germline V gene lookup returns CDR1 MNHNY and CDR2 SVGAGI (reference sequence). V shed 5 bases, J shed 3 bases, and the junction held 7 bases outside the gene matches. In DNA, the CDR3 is TGTGCCAGCAGTCCCCGGGACAGGGGGCTTGCTAATGAAAAACTGTTTTTT. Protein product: CASSPRDRGLANEKLFF.

The CDR3 region is CASSYGGSPEAFF. CDR3 nucleotides: TGTGCCAGCAGTTACGGGGGGTCCCCTGAAGCTTTCTTT. The chain joins TRBV6-5 to TRBJ1-1; D is perhaps TRBD1 (5 bases). The CDR3 sequence is 13 residues long. Trimming removed 2 bases at V and 6 bases at J, with 10 bases between. Germline V gene data show CDR1 as MNHEY and CDR2 as SVGAGI.

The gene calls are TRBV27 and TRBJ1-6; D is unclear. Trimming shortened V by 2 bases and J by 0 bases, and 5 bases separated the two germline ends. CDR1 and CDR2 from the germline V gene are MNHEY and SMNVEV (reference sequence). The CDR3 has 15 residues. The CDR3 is CASSLLSSYNSPLHF. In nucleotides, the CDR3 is TGTGCCAGCAGTTTACTCAGCTCCTATAATTCACCCCTCCACTTT.